This T cell receptor beta chain was captured in a study of T cell clones after liver transplantation. The data were produced by immunoSEQ multiplex PCR, yet TCRdb's version contains in-frame clones alone and is incomplete. The sample contains 20,000 to 30,000 clones, around 63% of which appear only once. Sequenced here: CD4+ T cells from blood, sampled before liver transplant. The clonotype was recovered from a human donor who received a liver transplant.

The CDR3 sequence: CASSELGTGVSEQYV. The CDR3 nucleotides read TGTGCCAGCAGTGAATTGGGGACAGGGGTAAGCGAGCAGTACGTC. The genes are TRBV2 and TRBJ2-7, with 10 bases aligning to TRBD1. J was trimmed by 6 bases and V by 2 bases; bases with no gene match: 7. The germline CDR1 and CDR2 sequences are SNHLY and FYNNEI. The length of the CDR3 is 15 residues.